This entry concerns a single T cell receptor (beta chain). The data derive from a study of blood T cell repertoires in COVID-19. Background on the study: The United States, Italy and Spain supplied acute and convalescent COVID-19 samples.

CDR3 length: 15 amino acids. Unmatched junction bases numbered 6, after V lost 0 bases and J lost 5 bases. Germline CDR1 MNHEY, CDR2 SVGAGI. Profiled with immunoSEQ multiplex PCR; TCRdb holds only in-frame clones, not every one. This table has 250,000 or so clones, 80% to 95% appearing once. This clonotype was obtained from a man in his thirties or forties with COVID-19, enrolled during active disease. The J gene is TRBJ1-1, the V gene TRBV6-5; 7 bases are shared with TRBD1. Sequenced input: peripheral blood. The CDR3 spells CASSYSGRGSTEAFF. Written as DNA, the CDR3 is TGTGCCAGCAGTTACTCGGGCAGGGGGTCGACTGAAGCTTTCTTT.